This passage covers 20 T cell receptor beta chains from one sample sequenced in a study of neoadjuvant anti-PD-1 for oral cavity cancer. Time point given: after neoadjuvant nivolumab, at surgical resection. Sequencing was performed with immunoSEQ multiplex PCR; in TCRdb, only in-frame clones are kept and a portion is missing. The data contain about 13,000 clones, over 55% of them singletons. This specimen was PBMCs, taken after nivolumab (anti-PD-1) treatment. Every receptor here comes from a person aged 35-80 years with oral cavity squamous cell carcinoma.

This clone was counted a single time. V gene TRBV29-1 combines with J gene TRBJ1-3; TRBD1 might be the D (6 bases). Deletions cut 7 bases from V and 1 base from J, with 17 bases between. The CDR3 length is 15 residues. Looked up from germline, CDR1 is SQVTM and CDR2 is ANQGSEA. The CDR3 is CSASPGGLSGNTIYF. CDR3 in DNA: TGCAGCGCTTCTCCCGGGGGGCTATCTGGAAACACCATATATTTT.

The chain is built from TRBV15 and TRBJ2-1, with D uncertain. The V gene's germline CDR1 is LNHNV and CDR2 YYDKDF (reference sequence). V lost 4 bases and J 4 bases, leaving 11 bases between the germline ends. The CDR3 consists of 14 residues. In DNA form, the CDR3 reads TGTGCCACCAGCACCAAAACTGATTACAATGAGCAGTTCTTC. This gives the protein CATSTKTDYNEQFF.

The chain employs TRBV10-3 and TRBJ1-2; 7 positions match TRBD1. Trimming took 7 bases from V and 1 from J; bases not matched to a gene: 6. Per the germline V gene, CDR1 is ENHRY and CDR2 is SYGVKD. The CDR3 has 14 residues. CDR3 in DNA: TGTGCCATCACGGGTGGGACAGTTAACTATGGCTACACCTTC. Residues: CAITGGTVNYGYTF.

The chain uses TRBV15 and TRBJ1-5; D is unclear. CDR1 and CDR2 (germline): LNHNV, YYDKDF (reference sequence). The V and J ends lost 1 base and 4 bases respectively, with 11 bases between them. This CDR3 spans 15 amino acids. The DNA for the CDR3 is TGTGCCACCAGCAGAGCCAGGTTACTAAATCAGCCCCAGCATTTT. Translated: CATSRARLLNQPQHF.

This chain links TRBV19 with TRBJ1-3, with D hard to call. The CDR3 is 11 amino acids. The V and J ends lost 3 bases and 8 bases respectively, with 5 bases between them. Per germline, CDR1 LNHDA and CDR2 SQIVND (reference sequence). This CDR3 is CASSMPDTIYF. The CDR3 region has the DNA TGTGCCAGTAGTATGCCGGACACCATATATTTT.

The V and J genes are TRBV5-4 and TRBJ1-2; weak D call: TRBD1 (6 bases). This CDR3 spans 13 amino acids. V lost 2 bases and J 8 bases, leaving 13 bases between the germline ends. Germline V CDR1 and CDR2: SGHNT, YYREEE (reference sequence). CDR3 sequence reads: CASSLTDRRGYTF. The DNA of the CDR3 is TGTGCCAGCAGCTTAACGGACAGAAGGGGCTACACCTTC.

The chain joins TRBV25-1 to TRBJ2-7; D not certain. Trimming took 0 bases from V and 3 from J, leaving 3 bases between them. CDR1 is MGHDK, CDR2 SYGVNS, per germline. The CDR3 spans 12 residues. The CDR3 protein is CASSEYGYEQYF. Written as DNA, the CDR3 is TGTGCCAGCAGTGAATATGGCTACGAGCAGTACTTC.

The chain joins TRBV7-9 to TRBJ1-2, with 11 bases matching TRBD1. Per germline, CDR1 SEHNR and CDR2 FQNEAQ (reference sequence). This CDR3 is built from 14 residues. Trimming at V came to 6 bases and at J to 10 bases, leaving 10 bases not matched to a gene. CDR3 sequence (DNA): TGTGCCAGCAGTATAGGCGTGGGACAGGGGGACTACACCTTC. Amino acids: CASSIGVGQGDYTF.

This clone has a handful of counts. The gene calls are TRBV5-6 and TRBJ1-5; tentatively, D is TRBD1 (5 bases). The CDR3 sequence is 16 residues long. V was shortened by 3 bases and J by 7 bases, with 20 bases between the two germline ends. Germline V lookup: CDR1 SGHDT, CDR2 YYEEEE. This CDR3 is CASSSSGTKGRQPQHF. The CDR3 DNA is TGTGCCAGCAGCTCCTCCGGGACTAAGGGGCGGCAGCCCCAGCATTTT.

In this sample, this clone turned up a few times. The chain couples TRBV30 to TRBJ1-5; a weak D match, TRBD1 (5 bases). V gave up 0 bases and J gave up 6 bases, with 12 bases separating them. CDR1 and CDR2 from the germline V gene are GTSNPN and SVGIG (reference sequence). This CDR3 has 14 amino acids. CDR3 region: CAWSVLGGGQPQHF. DNA for the CDR3: TGTGCCTGGAGTGTACTGGGGGGAGGTCAGCCCCAGCATTTT.

The chain carries TRBV10-3 and TRBJ2-7; D may be TRBD1 (6 bases). Germline CDR1 ENHRY, CDR2 SYGVKD. The CDR3 covers 14 residues. V lost 0 bases and J lost 3, with 9 bases in between. DNA for the CDR3: TGTGCCATCAGTGAGTCGCAGGGGAGCTACGAGCAGTACTTC. It specifies CAISESQGSYEQYF.

The chain couples TRBV10-3 to TRBJ1-3; no clear D gene. The CDR3 is 17 residues long. Trimming removed 0 bases at V and 0 bases at J, with 12 bases between. Germline V CDR1 and CDR2: ENHRY, SYGVKD. The CDR3 DNA reads as TGTGCCATCAGTGAGTCGGACCTCCGGCACTCTGGAAACACCATATATTTT. It is translated as CAISESDLRHSGNTIYF.

The CDR3 here is CAWTPGPRSTEAFF. DNA for the CDR3: TGTGCCTGGACTCCGGGACCCCGAAGCACTGAAGCTTTCTTT. The chain couples TRBV30 to TRBJ1-1; D is perhaps TRBD1 (5 bases). Germline CDR1 reads GTSNPN; CDR2 reads SVGIG (reference sequence). V lost 4 bases and J lost 4, with 16 bases in between. CDR3 length equals 14 residues.

In this sample, this clone turned up a few times. The CDR3, as DNA: TGTGCCAGCAGCAACCCGTCGGGGGAGCTGTTTTTT. It translates to CASSNPSGELFF. The rearrangement links TRBV7-6 to TRBJ2-2; D is ambiguous. This CDR3 is 12 amino acids long. Germline loops: CDR1 SGHVS, CDR2 FNYEAQ. V dropped 5 bases and J dropped 8 bases, with 9 bases sitting between them.

The chain recombines TRBV30 with TRBJ2-5, with 8 positions matching TRBD2. Germline CDR1 is GTSNPN and CDR2 is SVGIG (reference sequence). The junction had 7 bases not matched to a gene; V was cut back by 5 bases and J by 5 bases. This CDR3 has 13 amino acids. Written as DNA, the CDR3 is TGTGCCTGGCGCACGGGAGGGGTTGAGACCCAGTACTTC. Amino acid sequence: CAWRTGGVETQYF.

This clone has a single count. The V and J genes are TRBV5-1 and TRBJ2-2; possibly TRBD1 for D (5 bases). Germline assignment: CDR1 SGHRS and CDR2 YFSETQ. The CDR3 covers 14 residues. V lost 4 bases and J lost 5, with 12 bases in between. CDR3 bases: TGCGCCAGCAGCCAAGGACAATTAACCGGGGAGCTGTTTTTT. Translation gives CASSQGQLTGELFF. Full variable domain (outside the CDR3, taken from reference TRBV5-1 and TRBJ2-2): KAGVTQTPRYLIKTRGQQVTLSCSPISGHRSVSWYQQTPGQGLQFLFEYFSETQRNKGNFPGRFSGRQFSNSRSEMNVSTLELGDSALYLCASSQGQLTGELFFGEGSRLTVL.

The J gene is TRBJ2-1, the V gene TRBV7-3; 7 positions agree with TRBD1. The trim removed 5 bases at V and 0 bases at J, leaving 10 bases unmatched. The CDR3 totals 17 residues. Per germline, CDR1 SGHTA and CDR2 FQGTGA. CDR3 DNA: TGTGCCAGCAGCATTGGGACAGCCCTGAGCTCCTACAATGAGCAGTTCTTC. Translated: CASSIGTALSSYNEQFF.

The chain recombines TRBV9 with TRBJ2-2, with unresolved D. V was cut by 0 bases and J by 4 bases, with 10 bases left in between. The CDR3 loop spans 15 amino acids. The germline V gene encodes CDR1 SGDLS and CDR2 YYNGEE. CDR3 DNA sequence: TGTGCCAGCAGCGTAGACCCCTTGGGCACCGGGGAGCTGTTTTTT. Translation: CASSVDPLGTGELFF. Using reference TRBV9 and TRBJ2-2 for the parts outside the CDR3, the full variable domain is DSGVTQTPKHLITATGQRVTLRCSPRSGDLSVYWYQQSLDQGLQFLIQYYNGEERAKGNILERFSAQQFPDLHSELNLSSLELGDSALYFCASSVDPLGTGELFFGEGSRLTVL.

This sequence joins TRBV7-9 and TRBJ1-1, with TRBD1 identical over 7 bases. Trimming removed 5 bases from V and 0 bases from J; junction bases left unmatched: 3. Germline V gene data show CDR1 as SEHNR and CDR2 as FQNEAQ (reference sequence). The CDR3 is made up of 14 amino acids. The CDR3 DNA reads as TGTGCCAGCAGCCGACAGGGAGTGAACACTGAAGCTTTCTTT. Protein sequence: CASSRQGVNTEAFF.

The rearrangement joins TRBV6-4 to TRBJ2-3; D perhaps matches TRBD2 (5 bases). V was shortened by 5 bases and J by 3 bases, with 12 bases between the two germline ends. CDR3 length: 14 residues. Per germline, CDR1 MRHNA and CDR2 SNTAGT. Here the CDR3 reads CASSMAGLTDTQYF. The CDR3 DNA is TGTGCCAGCAGTATGGCGGGTCTAACAGATACGCAGTATTTT.